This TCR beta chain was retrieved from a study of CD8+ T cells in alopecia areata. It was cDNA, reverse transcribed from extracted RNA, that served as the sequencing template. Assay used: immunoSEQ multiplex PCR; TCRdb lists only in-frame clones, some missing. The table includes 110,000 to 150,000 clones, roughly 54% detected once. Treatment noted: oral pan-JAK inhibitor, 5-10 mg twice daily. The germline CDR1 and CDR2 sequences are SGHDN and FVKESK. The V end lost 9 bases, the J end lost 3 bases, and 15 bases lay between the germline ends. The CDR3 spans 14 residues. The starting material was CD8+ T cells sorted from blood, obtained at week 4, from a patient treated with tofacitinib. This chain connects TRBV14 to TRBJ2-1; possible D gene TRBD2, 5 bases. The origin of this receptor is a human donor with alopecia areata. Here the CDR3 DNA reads TGTGCCAGTCGGATAGGCGGACTCTACAATGAGCAGTTCTTC. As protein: CASRIGGLYNEQFF.